A single sample gave rise to the 12 T cell receptor beta chains below, sequenced in a study of graft-versus-host responses after intestinal transplantation. Some clones are missing from TCRdb's copy, which holds only in-frame ones; the method was immunoSEQ multiplex PCR. The top ten hold approximately 1% of the sample, which has tens of thousands of clones, roughly 91% seen once. For these TCRs, the target antigens are not known. The sample consisted of unstimulated CD8+ T cells sorted from spleen or lymph node cells, taken before transplant. These receptors all stem from a human donor who was the organ donor for an intestinal transplant.

The chain carries TRBV27 and TRBJ2-2; weak D call: TRBD2 (6 bases). Germline CDR1 and CDR2: MNHEY and SMNVEV (reference sequence). The CDR3 runs 15 residues. The V end lost 0 bases, the J end lost 6 bases, and 11 bases lay between the germline ends. CDR3 in DNA: TGTGCCAGCAGTTTATCCGGAGGGTTGGCCGGGGAGCTGTTTTTT. Translating gives CASSLSGGLAGELFF.

This clone was observed a single time. The chain links TRBV23-1 to TRBJ2-1, with 9 bases aligning to TRBD1. TRBV23-1 is an open reading frame, and its role is uncertain. The CDR3 has 13 amino acids. Trimming cost V 8 bases and J 5 bases; bases outside gene matches: 4. The CDR3 loop reads CASGTGLHNEQFF. The CDR3 DNA sequence: TGCGCCAGCGGGACAGGGTTACACAATGAGCAGTTCTTC.

This chain links TRBV28 with TRBJ2-7; a weak D match, TRBD1 (5 bases). The V gene lost 8 bases and the J gene lost 5 bases, with 19 bases spanning the gap. Germline V gene lookup returns CDR1 MDHEN and CDR2 SYDVKM. CDR3 length: 14 amino acids. CDR3 region: CASRPQVDIHEQYF. CDR3 sequence (DNA): TGTGCCAGCCGACCACAGGTTGATATCCACGAGCAGTACTTC.

This chain uses TRBV27 with TRBJ2-1, with 9 bases lining up with TRBD1. From germline, CDR1 is MNHEY and CDR2 SMNVEV (reference sequence). The V segment lost 2 bases and the J segment 2 bases; nucleotides outside the gene matches: 10. The CDR3 loop spans 18 amino acids. The CDR3 DNA sequence: TGTGCCAGCAGTTTACTGATGGGCGGGACAGGGACCTACAATGAGCAGTTCTTC. It encodes CASSLLMGGTGTYNEQFF.

V and J are TRBV27 and TRBJ2-1, with 11 bases that match TRBD2. This CDR3 comprises 15 residues. Germline loops: CDR1 MNHEY, CDR2 SMNVEV (reference sequence). The junction had 4 bases not matched to a gene; V was cut back by 3 bases and J by 6 bases. The CDR3 sequence is CASSLRLAGGNEQFF. CDR3 coding DNA: TGTGCCAGCAGTTTGAGGCTAGCGGGAGGCAATGAGCAGTTCTTC.

The rearrangement joins TRBV28 to TRBJ2-2; D gene uncertain. The CDR3 contains 13 residues. V lost 2 bases and J lost 3, with 4 bases in between. Germline-derived CDR1 and CDR2 are MDHEN and SYDVKM. The chain's CDR3 is CASSLADTGELFF. In DNA form, the CDR3 reads TGTGCCAGCAGTTTAGCGGACACCGGGGAGCTGTTTTTT.

V gene TRBV4-2 combines with J gene TRBJ1-1; weak D call: TRBD1 (6 bases). V lost 3 bases and J lost 0, with 11 bases in between. This CDR3 contains 15 residues. Per the germline V gene, CDR1 is LGHNA and CDR2 is YNFKEQ. CDR3 amino acids: CASSQGAHMNTEAFF. CDR3 sequence (DNA): TGTGCCAGCAGCCAGGGGGCCCACATGAACACTGAAGCTTTCTTT.

The chain joins TRBV4-1 to TRBJ2-7; TRBD1 agrees at 8 bases. The germline CDR1 and CDR2 sequences are MGHRA and YSYEKL. V was pared by 2 bases and J by 2 bases, with 11 bases of the junction left unmatched. The CDR3 spans 17 residues. CDR3 region: CASSQSARDRPPYEQYF. In DNA form, the CDR3 reads TGCGCCAGCAGCCAAAGCGCCAGGGACAGGCCTCCCTACGAGCAGTACTTC.

A single count supports this clone. The chain combines TRBV27 with TRBJ2-1; TRBD1 matches at 7 bases. The V gene's germline CDR1 is MNHEY and CDR2 SMNVEV (reference sequence). V lost 2 bases and J lost 6; bases outside the gene matches: 4. The CDR3 is made up of 14 amino acids. CDR3 nucleotide sequence: TGTGCCAGCAGTTTAGAGGGGGCGGCCAATGAGCAGTTCTTC. Amino acids: CASSLEGAANEQFF.

The chain is built from TRBV9 and TRBJ2-1; D not resolved. This CDR3 is built from 13 residues. CDR1 and CDR2 (germline): SGDLS, YYNGEE. V lost 0 bases, J lost 4 bases, and 5 bases lay in between. The CDR3 loop is CASSVAIYNEQFF. The DNA of the CDR3 is TGTGCCAGCAGCGTAGCTATATACAATGAGCAGTTCTTC.

The rearrangement uses TRBV2 and TRBJ1-1; TRBD1 might be the D (5 bases). The germline V and J ends were trimmed by 2 bases and 1 base, with 14 bases remaining between them. Germline V gives CDR1 SNHLY, CDR2 FYNNEI. The CDR3 loop spans 16 amino acids. The CDR3 is CASSERFGAPNTEAFF. CDR3 in DNA: TGTGCCAGCAGTGAAAGATTTGGGGCCCCGAACACTGAAGCTTTCTTT.

The rearrangement links TRBV4-3 to TRBJ2-7; weak D call: TRBD2 (5 bases). This CDR3 is 14 amino acids long. With 3 bases removed from V and 1 base from J, the gap between germline ends came to 10 bases. Germline V CDR1 and CDR2: LGHNA, YSLEER. CDR3 residues: CASSHGLSSYEQYF. The CDR3 DNA is TGCGCCAGCAGCCACGGACTGTCTTCCTACGAGCAGTACTTC.